The sequence of this T cell receptor (beta chain) was determined in a study of blood T cell repertoires in COVID-19 (dated by TCRdb to 2018 to 2020). Background on the whole study: Samples from collaborators originated in the United States, Italy and Spain and spanned both the acute and convalescent phases of COVID-19. The prospective study material was composed of cDNA or gDNA derived from T cells, B-cell-depleted T cells, or PBMCs. Deeply sampled blood TCRbeta repertoires from subjects exposed to, actively infected with, or recovered from COVID-19 were included in the dataset. The repertoires were made available in a free public database intended to serve as a resource for research on the immune response to SARS-CoV-2. Samples came from the ongoing ImmuneRACE study (first 160 participants) plus 1,254 subjects from 6 global collaborators. Sample metadata almost always included a de-identified subject ID, COVID-19 status, age in years and sex. Where available, HLA class I and class II types were obtained from metadata supplied by the sample provider rather than from assay-based typing.

Each collaborating institution followed its own protocols to collect whole blood in K2EDTA tubes. For TCRbeta analysis, collaborators shipped samples in one of three forms: frozen whole blood, isolated PBMCs, or DNA extracted from either of those sample types. The count of this clone is one. Which antigen it targets is not known. Base qualities are not provided; no much larger clone lies one nucleotide away. Results and caveats for the whole study, not just this receptor: How much clinical and demographic metadata was included differed by source and by participant, and the metadata was provided uncurated.

Between the V and J ends, shortened by 5 bases and 4 bases respectively, the junction contains 5 bases. For CDR1 and CDR2, the germline V gene lists SGHVS and FNYEAQ. The CDR3, from cysteine to phenylalanine, totals 11 residues. Just the 33-base CDR3 DNA is kept, in frame starting at base 1. The immunoSEQ Assay, a bias-controlled multiplex PCR, was used to amplify TCRbeta CDR3 regions from genomic DNA. As for the original processing: The number of nucleated cells in each sample was estimated from the amplification of reference gene primers within the assay. To quantify the absolute abundance of each unique TCRbeta CDR3 rearrangement, sequence reads were collapsed and filtered. Productive Simpson clonality was computed per sample as the square root of Simpson's diversity index over productive rearrangements. Imported from immuneACCESS, the table was reduced by TCRdb to in-frame sequences with V and J called. These copies leave out some clones; in studies compared against another copy, an unresolved V gene accounts for under half, and the cause of the remainder is not known. V and J calls and clone size are copied from that table; D and trimming were computed from the DNA. The sample table contains some 100,000 clones; only one count was recorded for 88% of them. Approximately 4.8% of the sample lies in the top ten.

This receptor was identified in a woman of 80 years or more with active COVID-19. Sequencing was performed on peripheral blood. This sequence uses TRBV7-6 and TRBJ2-5; the D gene is possibly TRBD2, with 5 bases matching. The CDR3: CASSTRETQYF. The DNA sequence reads TGTGCCAGCAGCACTAGAGAGACCCAGTACTTC.